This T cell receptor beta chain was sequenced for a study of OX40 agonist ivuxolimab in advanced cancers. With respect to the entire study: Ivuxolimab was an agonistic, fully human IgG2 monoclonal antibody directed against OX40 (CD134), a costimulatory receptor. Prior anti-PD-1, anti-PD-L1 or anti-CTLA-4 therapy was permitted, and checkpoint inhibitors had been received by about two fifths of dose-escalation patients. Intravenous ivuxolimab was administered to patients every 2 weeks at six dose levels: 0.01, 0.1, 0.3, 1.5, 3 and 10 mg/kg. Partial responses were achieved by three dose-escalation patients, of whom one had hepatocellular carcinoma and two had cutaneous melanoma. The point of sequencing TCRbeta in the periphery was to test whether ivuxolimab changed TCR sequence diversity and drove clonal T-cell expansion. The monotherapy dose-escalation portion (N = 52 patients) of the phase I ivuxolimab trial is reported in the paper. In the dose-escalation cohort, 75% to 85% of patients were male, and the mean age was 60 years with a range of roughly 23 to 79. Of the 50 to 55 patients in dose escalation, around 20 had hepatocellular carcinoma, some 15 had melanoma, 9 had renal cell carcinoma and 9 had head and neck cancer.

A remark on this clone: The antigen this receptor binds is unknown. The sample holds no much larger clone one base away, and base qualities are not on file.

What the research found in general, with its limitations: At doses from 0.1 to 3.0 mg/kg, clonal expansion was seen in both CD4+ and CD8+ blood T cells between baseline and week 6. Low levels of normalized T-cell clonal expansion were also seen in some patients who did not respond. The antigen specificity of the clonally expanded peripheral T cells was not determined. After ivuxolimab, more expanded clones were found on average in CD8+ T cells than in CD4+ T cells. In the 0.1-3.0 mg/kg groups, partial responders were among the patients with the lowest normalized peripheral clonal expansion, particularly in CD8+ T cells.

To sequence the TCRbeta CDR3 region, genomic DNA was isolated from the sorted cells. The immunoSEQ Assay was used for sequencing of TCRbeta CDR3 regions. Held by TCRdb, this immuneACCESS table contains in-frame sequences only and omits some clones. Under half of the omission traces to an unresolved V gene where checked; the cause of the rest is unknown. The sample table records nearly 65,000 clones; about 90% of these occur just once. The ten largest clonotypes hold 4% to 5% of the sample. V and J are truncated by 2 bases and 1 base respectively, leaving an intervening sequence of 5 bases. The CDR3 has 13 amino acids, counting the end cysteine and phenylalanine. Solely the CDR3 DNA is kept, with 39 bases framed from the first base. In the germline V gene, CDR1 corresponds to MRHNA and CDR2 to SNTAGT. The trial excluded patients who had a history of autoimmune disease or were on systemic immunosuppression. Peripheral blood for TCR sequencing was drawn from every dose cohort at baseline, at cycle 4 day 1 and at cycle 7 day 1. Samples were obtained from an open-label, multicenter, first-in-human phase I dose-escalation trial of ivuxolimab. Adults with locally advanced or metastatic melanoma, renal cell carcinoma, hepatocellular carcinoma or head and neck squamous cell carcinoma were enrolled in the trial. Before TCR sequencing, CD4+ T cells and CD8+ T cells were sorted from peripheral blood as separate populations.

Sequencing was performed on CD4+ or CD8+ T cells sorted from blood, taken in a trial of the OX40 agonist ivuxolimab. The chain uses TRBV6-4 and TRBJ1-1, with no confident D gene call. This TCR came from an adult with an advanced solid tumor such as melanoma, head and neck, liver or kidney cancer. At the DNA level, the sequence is TGTGCCAGCAGTGACGGGGAGAACACTGAAGCTTTCTTT. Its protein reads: CASSDGENTEAFF.